This entry lists 28 T cell receptor beta chains sequenced from one sample in a study of blood T cell repertoires in COVID-19. Clones were read by immunoSEQ multiplex PCR, and TCRdb kept only the in-frame ones, dropping some. This sample has 75,000 to 95,000 clones, with about 79% found just once. Sequencing was done on a sample of peripheral blood. The receptors were sampled from a man between 60 and 75 years old with acute or convalescent COVID-19.

V usage is TRBV2 and J usage is TRBJ1-6; D is unclear. Between the trimmed V and J ends, which lost 4 bases and 7 bases, there was a span of 5 bases. CDR3 length equals 12 residues. CDR1 and CDR2 from the germline V gene are SNHLY and FYNNEI. CDR3 region: CASSARNSPLHF. The CDR3 DNA is TGTGCCAGCAGTGCCAGAAATTCACCCCTCCACTTT.

The chain recombines TRBV4-1 with TRBJ1-5, with TRBD1 identical over 7 bases. V dropped 2 bases and J dropped 4; count of bases not matched to a gene: 5. The CDR3 is 15 amino acids. Germline values: CDR1 MGHRA, CDR2 YSYEKL. Here the CDR3 DNA reads TGCGCCAGCAGCCAAACCCCGACAGGGAATCAGCCCCAGCATTTT. This gives the protein CASSQTPTGNQPQHF.

The chain recombines TRBV25-1 with TRBJ2-6; D possibly corresponds to TRBD1 (6 bases). This CDR3 contains 15 residues. The V gene lost 3 bases and the J gene lost 1 base, with 7 bases spanning the gap. Germline V gene lookup returns CDR1 MGHDK and CDR2 SYGVNS. CDR3 bases: TGTGCCAGCAGTGATAGGGGGTCTGGGGCCAACGTCCTGACTTTC. Translating it yields CASSDRGSGANVLTF. The variable domain in full, completed from reference TRBV25-1 and TRBJ2-6, reads EADIYQTPRYLVIGTGKKITLECSQTMGHDKMYWYQQDPGMELHLIHYSYGVNSTEKGDLSSESTVSRIRTEHFPLTLESARPSHTSQYLCASSDRGSGANVLTFGAGSRLTVL.

This clone was counted once. The rearrangement uses TRBV6-5 and TRBJ1-3; D remains ambiguous. Germline loops: CDR1 MNHEY, CDR2 SVGAGI. V lost 2 bases to trimming and J lost 4 bases, with 12 bases between them. The CDR3 totals 15 residues. CDR3 nucleotide sequence: TGTGCCAGCAGTTACGGTGCCCCGGGGGGAAACACCATATATTTT. It yields the protein CASSYGAPGGNTIYF.

V and J are TRBV2 and TRBJ2-1; D may be TRBD2 (7 bases). Per germline, CDR1 SNHLY and CDR2 FYNNEI. Trimming stripped 6 bases from V and 10 bases from J, with 22 bases between. The CDR3 is 15 amino acids. This chain's CDR3 is CASSPGQLWGGEQFF. The CDR3 DNA follows: TGTGCCAGCAGCCCAGGACAGCTTTGGGGGGGGGAGCAGTTCTTC.

The gene calls are TRBV18 and TRBJ1-1; weak D call: TRBD1 (6 bases). The CDR3 totals 15 residues. Germline V gene lookup returns CDR1 KGHSH and CDR2 LQKENI. V was trimmed by 6 bases and J by 0 bases, leaving 14 bases between them. In DNA form, the CDR3 reads TGTGCCAGCTCTCTCGGACAGACCATGAACACTGAAGCTTTCTTT. Protein: CASSLGQTMNTEAFF.

In its sample, this clone was seen a few times. CDR3: CASSLGRNYGYTF. The DNA for the CDR3 is TGTGCCAGCAGTTTAGGGCGGAACTATGGCTACACCTTC. V and J are TRBV12-3 or TRBV12-4 and TRBJ1-2; D gene unclear. Trimming took 1 base from V and 2 from J, leaving 5 bases between them. The CDR3 covers 13 residues.

The chain has TRBV4-1 and TRBJ1-1; D ambiguous. Germline assignment: CDR1 MGHRA and CDR2 YSYEKL. The CDR3 runs to 13 residues. The V end was cut by 1 base, the J end by 5 bases, with 8 bases between. CDR3 sequence reads: CASSQVRGTEAFF. CDR3 DNA sequence: TGCGCCAGCAGCCAAGTTCGGGGAACTGAAGCTTTCTTT.

The rearrangement links TRBV28 to TRBJ1-5; TRBD1 aligns across 9 bases. The ends lost 4 bases at V and 0 bases at J; junction bases unmatched: 10. Germline V gene lookup returns CDR1 MDHEN and CDR2 SYDVKM. There are 18 residues in the CDR3. The CDR3 sequence: CASSSIGQGRNSNQPQHF. CDR3 DNA: TGTGCCAGCAGTTCCATAGGACAGGGGCGGAATAGCAATCAGCCCCAGCATTTT.

The chain is built from TRBV2 and TRBJ1-1; D might be TRBD1 (5 bases). The V end lost 6 bases, the J end lost 7 bases, and 12 bases lay between the germline ends. Germline V gene lookup returns CDR1 SNHLY and CDR2 FYNNEI. CDR3 length: 12 amino acids. CDR3 amino acids: CASRDPGFEAFF. CDR3 coding DNA: TGTGCCAGCAGGGACCCAGGGTTTGAAGCTTTCTTT.

V gene TRBV7-2 combines with J gene TRBJ2-1; 8 nucleotides agree with TRBD2. V was clipped by 0 bases and J by 7 bases; unmatched bases: 8. The CDR3 extends over 16 amino acids. Germline V CDR1 and CDR2: SGHTA, FQGNSA. CDR3 nucleotide sequence: TGTGCCAGCAGCTTAGCGGGGGTAGCGGGGTGGAATGAGCAGTTCTTC. Its translation is CASSLAGVAGWNEQFF.

This clone occurred a few times. The J gene is TRBJ1-5, the V gene TRBV5-8; D unresolved. The CDR3 runs to 15 residues. The V gene's germline CDR1 is SGHTS and CDR2 YDEGEE. V was shortened by 4 bases and J by 6 bases, with 17 bases between the two germline ends. CDR3 bases: TGTGCCAGCAGCACGAGGGTGGCAGGAGGTCAGCCCCAGCATTTT. It encodes CASSTRVAGGQPQHF.

The V and J genes are TRBV28 and TRBJ1-1; 8 nucleotides align to TRBD1. In germline, CDR1 is MDHEN, CDR2 SYDVKM. Trimming removed 8 bases from V and 0 bases from J; junction bases left unmatched: 8. CDR3 length: 15 amino acids. The chain's CDR3 is CASPGQGPMNTEAFF. CDR3 in DNA: TGTGCCAGCCCCGGACAGGGTCCCATGAACACTGAAGCTTTCTTT.

This clone occurred a few times. The CDR3 DNA reads TGTGCCAGCAGGGACAGAAAGAGGATAGGCACTGAAGCTTTCTTT. Residues: CASRDRKRIGTEAFF. V gene TRBV2 combines with J gene TRBJ1-1; D possibly corresponds to TRBD1 (6 bases). The CDR3 sequence is 15 residues long. Germline V gene data show CDR1 as SNHLY and CDR2 as FYNNEI. V gave up 6 bases and J gave up 4 bases, with 18 bases separating them.

The genes are TRBV6-1 and TRBJ1-1; weak D call: TRBD1 (6 bases). Germline V CDR1 and CDR2: MNHNS, SASEGT. The CDR3 totals 14 residues. The V gene lost 1 base and the J gene lost 6 bases, with 12 bases spanning the gap. The DNA for the CDR3 is TGTGCCAGCAGTGAAGTAAGAACAGGGCCTGAAGCTTTCTTT. Protein sequence: CASSEVRTGPEAFF.

The chain joins TRBV28 to TRBJ2-7, with D perhaps TRBD1 (5 bases). In germline, CDR1 is MDHEN, CDR2 SYDVKM. Between the trimmed V and J ends, which lost 7 bases and 0 bases, there was a span of 10 bases. The CDR3 loop spans 13 amino acids. The CDR3, as DNA: TGTGCCAGCATGGAGACAGACTCCTACGAGCAGTACTTC. Residues: CASMETDSYEQYF.

J is TRBJ1-4 and V is TRBV2, with TRBD1 identical over 9 bases. This CDR3 contains 15 residues. The ends lost 7 bases at V and 0 bases at J; junction bases unmatched: 3. CDR1 and CDR2 (germline): SNHLY, FYNNEI. The CDR3 reads CASKGQGATNEKLFF. The DNA for the CDR3 is TGTGCCAGCAAGGGACAGGGAGCAACTAATGAAAAACTGTTTTTT.

The rearrangement links TRBV3-1 (or the pseudogene TRBV3-2) to TRBJ1-1; D is unresolved. The germline gives CDR1 LGHDT, CDR2 YNNKEL (reference sequence). V dropped 1 base and J dropped 10 bases, with 10 bases sitting between them. The CDR3 spans 12 residues. CDR3 sequence (DNA): TGTGCCAGCAGCCAAGGGGGTGGGAGAGCTTTCTTT. It yields the protein CASSQGGGRAFF.

The chain joins TRBV19 to TRBJ1-5, with a possible D match to TRBD1 (6 bases). Germline V lookup: CDR1 LNHDA, CDR2 SQIVND (reference sequence). V dropped 6 bases and J dropped 1 base, with 16 bases sitting between them. The CDR3 runs to 16 residues. The CDR3 reads CASSLPGTPSNQPQHF. CDR3 nucleotide sequence: TGTGCCAGTAGCCTTCCAGGGACACCAAGCAATCAGCCCCAGCATTTT.

This clone is a singleton in its sample. The chain carries TRBV6-6 and TRBJ1-5, with TRBD1 matching 7 bases. The length of the CDR3 is 16 residues. Germline-derived CDR1 and CDR2 are MNHNY and SVGAGI (reference sequence). J gave up 6 bases and V 1 base, and 9 bases lay outside the gene matches. This CDR3 is CASSYLSGAGGQPQHF. CDR3 DNA: TGTGCCAGCAGTTACTTGTCGGGCGCAGGGGGTCAGCCCCAGCATTTT.

V and J are TRBV4-1 and TRBJ1-2, with 12 bases matching TRBD1. CDR1 is MGHRA, CDR2 YSYEKL, per germline. V lost 6 bases and J lost 4; bases outside the gene matches: 3. This CDR3 is built from 14 residues. The CDR3 region is CASSGTGGPYGYTF. The CDR3 bases are TGCGCCAGCAGTGGGACAGGGGGCCCCTATGGCTACACCTTC.

The V gene is TRBV19, the J gene TRBJ1-5; no reliable D call. Germline CDR1 reads LNHDA; CDR2 reads SQIVND (reference sequence). Between the trimmed V and J ends, which lost 5 bases and 3 bases, there was a span of 11 bases. The CDR3 has 14 residues. CDR3 residues: CASSSARNNQPQHF. In DNA, the CDR3 is TGTGCCAGTAGTTCCGCCAGAAACAATCAGCCCCAGCATTTT.

This clone was detected once. The junction departs from germline at one end; a sequencing error may be responsible. This specimen includes other DNA sequences encoding the same CDR3. The chain has TRBV7-9 and TRBJ1-6; D remains unclear. CDR3 length: 14 amino acids. CDR1 is SEHNR, CDR2 FQNEAQ, per germline (reference sequence). CDR3 sequence (DNA): TGTGCCAGCAGCTTAGAACAGTATAATTCACCCCTTCACTTT. Residues: CASSLEQYNSPLHF.

The chain recombines TRBV7-9 with TRBJ1-5; D perhaps matches TRBD1 (6 bases). The CDR3 runs 16 residues. V was shortened by 2 bases and J by 1 base, with 12 bases between the two germline ends. Germline V CDR1 and CDR2: SEHNR, FQNEAQ (reference sequence). The CDR3 here is CASSLSGTRSNQPQHF. CDR3 coding DNA: TGTGCCAGCAGCTTATCCGGGACACGGAGCAATCAGCCCCAGCATTTT.

The V gene is TRBV27, the J gene TRBJ2-3; 10 bases map to TRBD2. This CDR3 contains 16 residues. Germline V gene data show CDR1 as MNHEY and CDR2 as SMNVEV (reference sequence). The trim removed 3 bases at V and 2 bases at J, leaving 5 bases unmatched. The CDR3, as DNA: TGTGCCAGCAGTTTGGGTAGCGGGGGGTTCACAGATACGCAGTATTTT. Protein sequence: CASSLGSGGFTDTQYF.

The rearrangement links TRBV28 to TRBJ2-6; tentative D call: TRBD2 (6 bases). The ends were cut back, 5 bases at V and 1 base at J, with 21 bases in the middle. The CDR3 has 19 residues. Germline CDR1 is MDHEN and CDR2 is SYDVKM. The CDR3 DNA sequence: TGTGCCAGCAGTAGGTCACCGGGACTGAGGGGATCTGGGGCCAACGTCCTGACTTTC. Translating gives CASSRSPGLRGSGANVLTF.

About this clone: One end of the junction fails to match germline, which may point to a read error. V and J are TRBV6-5 and TRBJ2-5; no firm D call. The CDR3 sequence is 13 residues long. CDR1 and CDR2 from the germline V gene are MNHEY and SVGAGI. CDR3 sequence (DNA): TGTGCCAGCTCCCACCCCGGTACGGAGACTCAGTACTTC. It yields the protein CASSHPGTETQYF.

V usage is TRBV2 and J usage is TRBJ1-1, with no clear D. Germline CDR1 is SNHLY and CDR2 is FYNNEI. The V end lost 4 bases, the J end lost 2 bases, and 8 bases lay between the germline ends. CDR3 length: 13 amino acids. CDR3 coding DNA: TGTGCCAGCAGTGGTCAGTATAACACTGAAGCTTTCTTT. Protein product: CASSGQYNTEAFF. Full variable domain (outside the CDR3, taken from reference TRBV2 and TRBJ1-1): EPEVTQTPSHQVTQMGQEVILRCVPISNHLYFYWYRQILGQKVEFLVSFYNNEISEKSEIFDDQFSVERPDGSNFTLKIRSTKLEDSAMYFCASSGQYNTEAFFGQGTRLTVV.